This T cell receptor beta chain was obtained from a study of CD8 T cells in Susac syndrome. RNA was extracted with the RNeasy kit, and a quantity of roughly 0.5 to 1 ug was reverse transcribed using random hexamers. TCRdb reprocessed the immunoSEQ multiplex PCR reads with MiXCR, giving one entry per CDR3 protein. The table includes roughly 200,000 distinct CDR3 sequences, approximately 96% detected once. Trimming removed 2 bases at V and 0 bases at J, with 11 bases between. CDR1 is SGHTA, CDR2 FQGNSA, per germline. The CDR3 runs 16 residues. This sequence was found in a human donor with multiple sclerosis. V and J are TRBV7-2 and TRBJ2-1; D is unclear. The sequencing sample was made of CD4+ T cells from PBMCs. This CDR3 reads CASSLRASISYNEQFF. CDR3 sequence (DNA): TGTGCCAGCAGCTTAAGGGCATCAATCTCCTACAATGAGCAGTTCTTC. The full variable domain, with the rest looked up from reference TRBV7-2 and TRBJ2-1, is GAGVSQSPSNKVTEKGKDVELRCDPISGHTALYWYRQSLGQGLEFLIYFQGNSAPDKSGLPSDRFSAERTGGSVSTLTIQRTQQEDSAVYLCASSLRASISYNEQFFGPGTRLTVL.